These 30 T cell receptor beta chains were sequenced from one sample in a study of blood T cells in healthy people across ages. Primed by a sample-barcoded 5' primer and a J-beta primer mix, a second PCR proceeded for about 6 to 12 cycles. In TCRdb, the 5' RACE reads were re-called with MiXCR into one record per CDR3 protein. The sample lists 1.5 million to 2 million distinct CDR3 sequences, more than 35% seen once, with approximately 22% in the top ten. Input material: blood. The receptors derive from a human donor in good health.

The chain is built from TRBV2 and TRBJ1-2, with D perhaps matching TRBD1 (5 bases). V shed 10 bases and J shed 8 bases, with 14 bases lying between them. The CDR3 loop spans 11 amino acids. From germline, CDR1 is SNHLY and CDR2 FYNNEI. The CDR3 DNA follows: TGTGCCATCCAGGGAGCCCCCGGCTACACCTTC. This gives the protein CAIQGAPGYTF.

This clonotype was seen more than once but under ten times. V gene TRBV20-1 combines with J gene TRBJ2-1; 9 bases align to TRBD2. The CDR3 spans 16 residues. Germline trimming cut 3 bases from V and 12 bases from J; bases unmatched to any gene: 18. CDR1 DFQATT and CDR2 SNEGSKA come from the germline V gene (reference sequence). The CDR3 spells CSARGGASGVTMAQFF. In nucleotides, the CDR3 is TGCAGTGCTAGGGGGGGGGCTAGCGGGGTTACAATGGCGCAGTTCTTC.

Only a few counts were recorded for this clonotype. The CDR3 is CASSQDGRAGANVLTF. CDR3 DNA: TGCGCCAGCAGCCAAGATGGTCGAGCGGGGGCCAACGTCCTGACTTTC. This sequence joins TRBV4-1 and TRBJ2-6, with unresolved D. This CDR3 comprises 16 residues. Trimming cost V 0 bases and J 4 bases, with 10 bases left between them. CDR1 is MGHRA, CDR2 YSYEKL, per germline.

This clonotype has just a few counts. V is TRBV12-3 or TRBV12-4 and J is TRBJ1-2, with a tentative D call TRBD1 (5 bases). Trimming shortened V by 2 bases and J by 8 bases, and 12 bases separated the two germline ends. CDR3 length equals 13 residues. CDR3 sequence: CASSLTRVGGYTF. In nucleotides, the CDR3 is TGTGCCAGCAGTTTAACCAGGGTTGGCGGCTACACCTTC.

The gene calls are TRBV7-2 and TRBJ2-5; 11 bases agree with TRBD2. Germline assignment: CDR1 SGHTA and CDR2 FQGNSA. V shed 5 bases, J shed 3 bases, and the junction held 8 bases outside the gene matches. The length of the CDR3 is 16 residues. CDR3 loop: CASSLSGGANKETQYF. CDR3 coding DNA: TGTGCCAGCAGCCTTAGCGGGGGGGCTAATAAAGAGACCCAGTACTTC. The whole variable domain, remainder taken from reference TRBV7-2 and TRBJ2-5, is GAGVSQSPSNKVTEKGKDVELRCDPISGHTALYWYRQSLGQGLEFLIYFQGNSAPDKSGLPSDRFSAERTGGSVSTLTIQRTQQEDSAVYLCASSLSGGANKETQYFGPGTRLLVL.

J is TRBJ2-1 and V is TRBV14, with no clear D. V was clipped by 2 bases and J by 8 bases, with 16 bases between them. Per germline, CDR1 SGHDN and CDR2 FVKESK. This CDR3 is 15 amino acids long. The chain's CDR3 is CASSQTWGIMDEQFF. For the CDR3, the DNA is TGTGCCAGCAGCCAAACATGGGGAATTATGGATGAGCAGTTCTTC.

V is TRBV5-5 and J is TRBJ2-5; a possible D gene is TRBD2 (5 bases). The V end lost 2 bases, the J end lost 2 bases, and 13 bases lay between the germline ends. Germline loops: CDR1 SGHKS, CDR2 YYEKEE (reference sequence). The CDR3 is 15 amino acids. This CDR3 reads CASSLGSLAQETQYF. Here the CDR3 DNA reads TGTGCCAGCAGCTTAGGGAGCCTGGCTCAAGAGACCCAGTACTTC.

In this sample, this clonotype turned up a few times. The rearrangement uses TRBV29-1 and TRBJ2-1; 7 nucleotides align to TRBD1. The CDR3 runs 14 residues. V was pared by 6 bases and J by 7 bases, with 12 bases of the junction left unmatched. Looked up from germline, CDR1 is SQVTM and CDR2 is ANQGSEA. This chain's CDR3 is CSVIQGNPLNEQFF. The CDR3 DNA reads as TGCAGCGTAATACAGGGGAATCCACTTAATGAGCAGTTCTTC.

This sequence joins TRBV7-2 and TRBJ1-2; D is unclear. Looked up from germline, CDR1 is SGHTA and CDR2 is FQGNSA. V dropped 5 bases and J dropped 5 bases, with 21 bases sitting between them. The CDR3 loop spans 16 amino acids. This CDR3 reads CASSPRGRGDPYGYTF. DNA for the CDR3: TGTGCCAGCAGCCCAAGAGGACGGGGAGACCCGTATGGCTACACCTTC. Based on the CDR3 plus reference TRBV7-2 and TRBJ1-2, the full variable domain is GAGVSQSPSNKVTEKGKDVELRCDPISGHTALYWYRQSLGQGLEFLIYFQGNSAPDKSGLPSDRFSAERTGGSVSTLTIQRTQQEDSAVYLCASSPRGRGDPYGYTFGSGTRLTVV.

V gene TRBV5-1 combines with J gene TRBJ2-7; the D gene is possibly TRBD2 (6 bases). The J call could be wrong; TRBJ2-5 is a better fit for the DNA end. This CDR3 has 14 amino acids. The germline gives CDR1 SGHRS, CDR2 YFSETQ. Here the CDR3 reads CASSLVEGTETQYF. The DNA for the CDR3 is TGCGCCAGCAGCTTGGTGGAGGGAACAGAGACCCAGTACTTC.

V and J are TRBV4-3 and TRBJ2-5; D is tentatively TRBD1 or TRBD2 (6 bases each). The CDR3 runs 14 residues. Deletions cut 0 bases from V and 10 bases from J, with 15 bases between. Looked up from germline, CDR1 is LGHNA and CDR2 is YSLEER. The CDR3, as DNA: TGCGCCAGCAGCCAAGATTGGGGGGCGTTGCGCCAGTACTTC. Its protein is CASSQDWGALRQYF.

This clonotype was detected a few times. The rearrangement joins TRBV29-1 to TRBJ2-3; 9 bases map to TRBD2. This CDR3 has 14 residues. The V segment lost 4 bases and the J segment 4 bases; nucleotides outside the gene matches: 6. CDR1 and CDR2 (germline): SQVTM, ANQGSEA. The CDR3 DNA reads TGCAGCGTTGGGCGGGGGGGTACCCCAGATACGCAGTATTTT. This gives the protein CSVGRGGTPDTQYF.

The CDR3 sequence: CASSSYRDRDQPQHF. In DNA, the CDR3 is TGTGCCAGCAGCTCATACCGGGACAGGGATCAGCCCCAGCATTTT. The V gene is TRBV7-9, the J gene TRBJ1-5; 9 bases match TRBD1. Germline V lookup: CDR1 SEHNR, CDR2 FQNEAQ (reference sequence). V shed 4 bases and J 5 bases; nucleotides not matched to a gene: 6. The CDR3 consists of 15 residues.

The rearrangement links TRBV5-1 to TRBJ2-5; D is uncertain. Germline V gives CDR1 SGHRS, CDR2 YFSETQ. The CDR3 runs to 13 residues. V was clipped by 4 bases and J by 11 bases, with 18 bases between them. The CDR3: CASSLTENNEQYF. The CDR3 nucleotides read TGCGCCAGCAGCCTGACGGAAAACAATGAGCAGTACTTC.

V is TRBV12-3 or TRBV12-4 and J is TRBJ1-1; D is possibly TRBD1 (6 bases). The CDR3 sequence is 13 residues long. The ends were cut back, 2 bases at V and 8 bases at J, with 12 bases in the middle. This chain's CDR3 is CASSLNPGAEAFF. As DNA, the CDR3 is TGTGCCAGCAGTTTAAATCCGGGGGCCGAAGCTTTCTTT.

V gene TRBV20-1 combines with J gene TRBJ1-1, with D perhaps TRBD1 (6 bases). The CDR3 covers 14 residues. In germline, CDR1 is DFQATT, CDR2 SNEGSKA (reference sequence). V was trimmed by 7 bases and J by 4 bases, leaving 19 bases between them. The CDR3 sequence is CSVAQGGLSTEAFF. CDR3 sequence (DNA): TGCAGTGTCGCACAGGGCGGGTTGAGCACTGAAGCTTTCTTT.

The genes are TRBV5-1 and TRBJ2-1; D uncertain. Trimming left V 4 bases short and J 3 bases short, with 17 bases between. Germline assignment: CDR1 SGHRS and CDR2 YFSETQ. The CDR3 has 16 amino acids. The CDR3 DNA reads TGCGCCAGCAGCCCGCTTGTCGACCGGAGCTACAATGAGCAGTTCTTC. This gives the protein CASSPLVDRSYNEQFF.

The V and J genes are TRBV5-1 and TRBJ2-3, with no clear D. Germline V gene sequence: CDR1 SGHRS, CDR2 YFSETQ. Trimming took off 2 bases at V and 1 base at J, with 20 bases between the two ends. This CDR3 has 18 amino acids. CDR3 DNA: TGCGCCAGCAGCTTAATGTCCCGATTGGACGGAGGCACAGATACGCAGTATTTT. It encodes CASSLMSRLDGGTDTQYF.

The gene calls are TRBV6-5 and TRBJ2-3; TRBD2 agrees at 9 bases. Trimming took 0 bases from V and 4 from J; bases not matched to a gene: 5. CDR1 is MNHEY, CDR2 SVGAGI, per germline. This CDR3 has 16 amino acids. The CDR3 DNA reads TGTGCCAGCAGTTACTCGAGCGGGGGGCTCCCAGATACGCAGTATTTT. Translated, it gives CASSYSSGGLPDTQYF.

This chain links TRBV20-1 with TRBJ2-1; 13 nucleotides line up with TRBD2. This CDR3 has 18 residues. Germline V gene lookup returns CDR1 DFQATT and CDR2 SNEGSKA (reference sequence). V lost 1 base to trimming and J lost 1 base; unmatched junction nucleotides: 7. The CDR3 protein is CSARALGLAGVSYNEQFF. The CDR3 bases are TGCAGTGCTAGAGCCCTCGGACTAGCGGGGGTATCCTACAATGAGCAGTTCTTC.

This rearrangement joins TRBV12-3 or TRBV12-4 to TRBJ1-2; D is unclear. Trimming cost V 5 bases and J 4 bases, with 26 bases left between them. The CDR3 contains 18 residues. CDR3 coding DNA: TGTGCCAGCAGTCTTCGAGTGGGCAACCGAGACCCCTTCTATGGCTACACCTTC. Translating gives CASSLRVGNRDPFYGYTF.

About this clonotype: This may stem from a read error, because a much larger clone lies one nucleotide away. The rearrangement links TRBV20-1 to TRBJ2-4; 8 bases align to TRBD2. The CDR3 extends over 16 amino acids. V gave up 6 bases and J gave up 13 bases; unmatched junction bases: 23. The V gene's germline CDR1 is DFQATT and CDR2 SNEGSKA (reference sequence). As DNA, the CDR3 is TGCAGTGCCAGAAGCCTTAGCGGGGCAGCCTACAATGAGCAGTACTTC. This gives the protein CSARSLSGAAYNEQYF.

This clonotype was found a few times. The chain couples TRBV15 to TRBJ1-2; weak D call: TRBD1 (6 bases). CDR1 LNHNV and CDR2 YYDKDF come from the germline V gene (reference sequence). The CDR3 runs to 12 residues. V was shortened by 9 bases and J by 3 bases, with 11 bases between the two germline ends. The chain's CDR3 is CATKDSYYGYTF. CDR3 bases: TGTGCCACTAAGGACAGTTACTATGGCTACACCTTC.

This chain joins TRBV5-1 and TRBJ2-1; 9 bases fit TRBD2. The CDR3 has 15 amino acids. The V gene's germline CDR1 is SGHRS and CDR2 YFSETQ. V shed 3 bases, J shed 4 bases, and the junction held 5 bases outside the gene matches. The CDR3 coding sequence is TGCGCCAGCAGCTCCGGCGGGGGGGAATACAATGAGCAGTTCTTC. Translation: CASSSGGGEYNEQFF.

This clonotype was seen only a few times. The chain's CDR3 is CASSYRDSGIYGYTF. The CDR3 nucleotides are TGTGCCAGCAGTTACCGGGACAGCGGAATCTATGGCTACACCTTC. This chain joins TRBV12-3 or TRBV12-4 and TRBJ1-2, with TRBD1 matching 7 bases. V lost 4 bases, J lost 4 bases, and 9 bases stayed unmatched. The CDR3 length is 15 residues.

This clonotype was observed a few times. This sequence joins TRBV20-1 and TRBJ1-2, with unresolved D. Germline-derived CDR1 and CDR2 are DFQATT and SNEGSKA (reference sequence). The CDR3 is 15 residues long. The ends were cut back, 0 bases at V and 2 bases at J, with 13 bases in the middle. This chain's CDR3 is CSARDRRVQNYGYTF. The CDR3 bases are TGCAGTGCTAGAGATAGACGGGTCCAAAACTATGGCTACACCTTC.

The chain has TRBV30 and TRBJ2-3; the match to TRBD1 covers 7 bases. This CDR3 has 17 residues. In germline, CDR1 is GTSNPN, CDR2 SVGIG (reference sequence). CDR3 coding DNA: TGTGCGTCTGAAAGGTTCTCGACAGGGCTCCCCACAGATACGCAGTATTTT. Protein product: CASERFSTGLPTDTQYF.

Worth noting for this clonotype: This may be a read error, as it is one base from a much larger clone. CDR3: CSVEIQGRTQFF. CDR3 DNA: TGCAGCGTTGAAATTCAGGGACGGACCCAGTTCTTC. The rearrangement uses TRBV29-1 and TRBJ2-1; either TRBD1 or TRBD2 may fit D (5 bases each). Germline values: CDR1 SQVTM, CDR2 ANQGSEA. This CDR3 comprises 12 residues. The V end lost 2 bases, the J end lost 13 bases, and 15 bases lay between the germline ends.

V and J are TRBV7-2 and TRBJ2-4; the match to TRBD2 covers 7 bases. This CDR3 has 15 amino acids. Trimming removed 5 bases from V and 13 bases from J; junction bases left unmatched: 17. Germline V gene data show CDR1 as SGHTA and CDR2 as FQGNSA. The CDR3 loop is CASSAGLPGENEQYF. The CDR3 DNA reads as TGTGCCAGCAGCGCGGGACTACCGGGAGAAAATGAGCAGTACTTC. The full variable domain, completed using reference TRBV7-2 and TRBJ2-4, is GAGVSQSPSNKVTEKGKDVELRCDPISGHTALYWYRQSLGQGLEFLIYFQGNSAPDKSGLPSDRFSAERTGGSVSTLTIQRTQQEDSAVYLCASSAGLPGENEQYFGAGTRLSVL.

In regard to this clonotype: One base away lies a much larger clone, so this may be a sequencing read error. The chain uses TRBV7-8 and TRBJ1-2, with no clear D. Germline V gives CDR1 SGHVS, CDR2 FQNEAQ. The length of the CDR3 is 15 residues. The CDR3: CASSSGLFPNYGHTF. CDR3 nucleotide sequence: TGTGCCAGCAGCTCAGGACTCTTTCCTAACTATGGCCACACCTTC. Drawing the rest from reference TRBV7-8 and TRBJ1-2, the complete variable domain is GAGVSQSPRYKVAKRGQDVALRCDPISGHVSLFWYQQALGQGPEFLTYFQNEAQLDKSGLPSDRFFAERPEGSVSTLKIQRTQQEDSAVYLCASSSGLFPNYGHTFGSGTRLTVV.